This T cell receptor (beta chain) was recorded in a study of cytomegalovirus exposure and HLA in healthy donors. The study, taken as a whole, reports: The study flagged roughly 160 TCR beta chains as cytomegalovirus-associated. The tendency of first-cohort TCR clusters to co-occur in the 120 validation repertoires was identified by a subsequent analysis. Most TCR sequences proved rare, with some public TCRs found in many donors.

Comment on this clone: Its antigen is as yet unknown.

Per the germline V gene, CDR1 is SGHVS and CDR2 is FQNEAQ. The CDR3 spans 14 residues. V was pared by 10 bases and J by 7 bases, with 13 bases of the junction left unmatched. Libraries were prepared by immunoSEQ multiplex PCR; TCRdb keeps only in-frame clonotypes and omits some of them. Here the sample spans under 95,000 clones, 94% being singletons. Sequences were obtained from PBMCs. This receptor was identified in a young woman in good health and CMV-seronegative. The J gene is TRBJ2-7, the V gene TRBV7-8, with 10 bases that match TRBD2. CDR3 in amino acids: CATQTTGTSVEQYF. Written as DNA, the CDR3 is TGTGCCACCCAAACTACCGGGACTAGCGTTGAGCAGTACTTC.